One and the same sample provided the 20 T cell receptor beta chains below, sequenced in a study of regulatory T cells in long-lasting Graves disease. The sample's time point: persistent/refractory GD, antithyroid drugs over 5 years with positive TRAb. From RNA extracted from PBMCs, the TCR library was made. Arm-PCR with iRepertoire HTBI primers amplified the CDR3 regions for these TCR beta libraries. TCRdb recomputed calls from the multiplex PCR reads with MiXCR, one row per CDR3 protein. Of about 450,000 distinct CDR3 sequences listed, around a quarter are singletons. The sequenced sample was peripheral blood mononuclear cells (PBMCs), obtained when the disease was refractory, from a patient treated with antithyroid drugs. The receptors here all came from a female donor with Graves disease.

The sample holds a few counts of this clonotype. A junction end diverges from the germline sequence, so it may reflect a read error. This chain links TRBV7-9 with TRBJ1-2, with 7 bases that match TRBD1. The CDR3 contains 13 residues. Germline CDR1 is SEHNR and CDR2 is FQNEAQ (reference sequence). The chain's CDR3 is CANSPGTVYGYTF. CDR3 coding DNA: TGTGCCAACAGCCCCGGGACAGTCTATGGCTACACCTTC.

This clonotype was recorded a few times. This sequence joins TRBV15 and TRBJ1-1; maybe TRBD1 (6 bases). Germline V gene data show CDR1 as LNHNV and CDR2 as YYDKDF (reference sequence). Trimming left V 5 bases short and J 4 bases short, with 14 bases between. The length of the CDR3 is 14 residues. The CDR3, as DNA: TGTGCCACCAGCGCCGGGACATGGACCACTGAAGCTTTCTTT. It translates to CATSAGTWTTEAFF.

J is TRBJ1-1 and V is TRBV30; no reliable D call. Germline CDR1 and CDR2: GTSNPN and SVGIG (reference sequence). V was pared by 2 bases and J by 1 base, with 14 bases between. The CDR3 extends over 15 amino acids. DNA of the CDR3: TGTGCCTGGAGTTCTTGGGGAGGGAAGAACACTGAAGCTTTCTTT. Protein: CAWSSWGGKNTEAFF.

With respect to this clonotype: One base away lies a much larger clone, so this may be a sequencing read error. This chain connects TRBV29-1 to TRBJ2-5; 9 positions match TRBD1. Germline lookup yields CDR1 SQVTM and CDR2 ANQGSEA. The CDR3 is made up of 14 amino acids. CDR3 DNA sequence: TGCAACGTTGTAAGGACAGGGGTTCGGGAGACCCAGTACTTC. Protein sequence: CNVVRTGVRETQYF.

This clonotype has more than one count but fewer than ten. CDR3 sequence: CAWSRRDELFF. The CDR3 nucleotides are TGTGCCTGGAGTCGGCGGGACGAGCTGTTTTTT. J is TRBJ2-2 and V is TRBV30; perhaps TRBD2 as D (6 bases). The V gene lost 2 bases and the J gene lost 11 bases, with 9 bases spanning the gap. Germline V gene lookup returns CDR1 GTSNPN and CDR2 SVGIG (reference sequence). This CDR3 contains 11 residues.

In its sample, this clonotype was seen many times. This sequence joins TRBV19 and TRBJ2-2; D is unresolved. Between the trimmed V and J ends, which lost 0 bases and 4 bases, there was a span of 15 bases. CDR3 length: 17 residues. In germline, CDR1 is LNHDA, CDR2 SQIVND (reference sequence). CDR3 sequence: CASSIDERIRFTGELFF. The CDR3 DNA is TGTGCCAGTAGTATAGATGAACGGATAAGGTTCACCGGGGAGCTGTTTTTT.

The J gene is TRBJ1-5, the V gene TRBV28; the D is unclear. Trimming removed 6 bases at V and 2 bases at J, with 14 bases between. The CDR3 consists of 15 residues. CDR1 and CDR2 (germline): MDHEN, SYDVKM. CDR3 protein: CASSPAGWRNQPQHF. As DNA, the CDR3 is TGTGCCAGCAGCCCTGCGGGGTGGCGCAATCAGCCCCAGCATTTT. Combining the CDR3 with reference TRBV28 and TRBJ1-5 gives the whole variable domain DVKVTQSSRYLVKRTGEKVFLECVQDMDHENMFWYRQDPGLGLRLIYFSYDVKMKEKGDIPEGYSVSREKKERFSLILESASTNQTSMYLCASSPAGWRNQPQHFGDGTRLSIL.

The chain employs TRBV29-1 and TRBJ1-3; TRBD1 might be the D (6 bases). This CDR3 has 13 residues. Trimming pared 6 bases from V and 0 bases from J, leaving 9 bases between. Looked up from germline, CDR1 is SQVTM and CDR2 is ANQGSEA. This CDR3 is CSVSRGSGNTIYF. CDR3 in DNA: TGCAGCGTGAGCAGGGGCTCTGGAAACACCATATATTTT.

V is TRBV29-1 and J is TRBJ2-2; TRBD1 matches at 7 bases. Looked up from germline, CDR1 is SQVTM and CDR2 is ANQGSEA. The CDR3 spans 15 residues. J lost 2 bases, V lost 3 bases, and 6 bases had no gene match. CDR3 region: CSVDRGSVNTGELFF. CDR3 bases: TGCAGCGTTGACAGGGGGAGTGTTAACACCGGGGAGCTGTTTTTT.

This clonotype is a singleton in its sample. V and J are TRBV6-9 and TRBJ2-2; TRBD2 matches at 9 bases. With V trimmed by 3 bases and J by 7 bases, 12 bases remained unmatched. The CDR3 covers 17 residues. From germline, CDR1 is MNHGY and CDR2 SVAAGI. The CDR3 DNA reads as TGTGCCAGCAGTTACCGGTCCGCGGGAGGGCTGGGCGGGGAGCTGTTTTTT. Residues: CASSYRSAGGLGGELFF.

This clonotype has more than one count but fewer than ten. The rearrangement links TRBV6-9 to TRBJ1-1; D not resolved. Trimming pared 3 bases from V and 7 bases from J, leaving 15 bases between. The germline CDR1 and CDR2 sequences are MNHGY and SVAAGI. The CDR3 is 14 amino acids. For the CDR3, the DNA is TGTGCCAGCAGTTACGGAGACACAGCAAGTGAAGCTTTCTTT. Translation gives CASSYGDTASEAFF.

V and J are TRBV28 and TRBJ1-2; 10 bases map to TRBD1. This CDR3 comprises 14 residues. Germline lookup yields CDR1 MDHEN and CDR2 SYDVKM. V shed 3 bases, J shed 9 bases, and the junction held 7 bases outside the gene matches. The CDR3 is CASSLGTGVRSYTF. The CDR3 nucleotides read TGTGCCAGCAGTTTGGGGACAGGGGTAAGGAGCTACACCTTC.

This clonotype occurred a few times. V and J are TRBV3-1 and TRBJ2-5; TRBD1 agrees at 7 bases. The junction had 7 bases not matched to a gene; V was cut back by 2 bases and J by 1 base. The CDR3 length is 16 residues. Germline V lookup: CDR1 LGHDT, CDR2 YNNKEL (reference sequence). CDR3 region: CASSQPDGDSQETQYF. CDR3 nucleotide sequence: TGTGCCAGCAGCCAACCCGACGGGGACAGCCAAGAGACCCAGTACTTC.

This clonotype was observed many times. J is TRBJ2-7 and V is TRBV11-1; 7 bases match TRBD2. The CDR3 is 14 residues long. V dropped 0 bases and J dropped 6; count of bases not matched to a gene: 5. Germline values: CDR1 SGHAT, CDR2 FQDESV (reference sequence). The CDR3 is CASSLARLAGEQYF. The CDR3 DNA reads TGTGCCAGCAGCTTAGCCCGACTAGCCGGCGAGCAGTACTTC.

In this sample, this clonotype turned up many times. The chain combines TRBV7-2 with TRBJ1-4; TRBD1 matches at 9 bases. Trimming at V came to 5 bases and at J to 4 bases, leaving 5 bases not matched to a gene. The CDR3 is 15 amino acids. Germline-derived CDR1 and CDR2 are SGHTA and FQGNSA. This CDR3 is CASSPGQGSNEKLFF. CDR3 coding DNA: TGTGCCAGCAGCCCGGGACAGGGAAGTAATGAAAAACTGTTTTTT.

The V and J genes are TRBV20-1 and TRBJ2-5; D is uncertain. The CDR3 loop spans 14 amino acids. With 7 bases removed from V and 2 bases from J, the gap between germline ends came to 17 bases. From germline, CDR1 is DFQATT and CDR2 SNEGSKA (reference sequence). The CDR3 here is CSVTPLRKQETQYF. The DNA of the CDR3 is TGCAGTGTTACCCCCCTCAGGAAACAAGAGACCCAGTACTTC.

The V gene is TRBV6-2 or TRBV6-3, the J gene TRBJ2-1; D remains ambiguous. CDR3 length equals 14 residues. Germline values: CDR1 MNHEY, CDR2 SVGEGT. V was pared by 7 bases and J by 9 bases, with 19 bases between. CDR3 bases: TGTGCCAGCACACCATCGATACGCCCTCCTGAGCAGTTCTTC. This codes for CASTPSIRPPEQFF.

This chain connects TRBV18 to TRBJ1-1; the D is unclear. CDR1 and CDR2 from the germline V gene are KGHSH and LQKENI. V lost 4 bases to trimming and J lost 4 bases, with 13 bases between them. This CDR3 has 14 amino acids. In DNA form, the CDR3 reads TGTGCCAGCTCACGGAAAGATCAAGCCACTGAAGCTTTCTTT. This translates into CASSRKDQATEAFF.

This clonotype was seen only a few times. The CDR3 spells CASSIRGVTNTGELFF. The DNA for the CDR3 is TGTGCCAGTAGTATTCGGGGAGTCACGAACACCGGGGAGCTGTTTTTT. The chain employs TRBV19 and TRBJ2-2; TRBD2 might be the D (5 bases). Germline CDR1 and CDR2: LNHDA and SQIVND (reference sequence). The CDR3 runs 16 residues. V shed 3 bases and J shed 0 bases, with 11 bases lying between them.

This clonotype has a count of ten or more. The CDR3 protein is CASSYKGLPTYEQYF. The CDR3 DNA reads as TGTGCCAGCAGTTACAAGGGTCTCCCTACGTACGAGCAGTACTTC. This chain uses TRBV6-5 with TRBJ2-7, with no clear D. This CDR3 is 15 amino acids long. The V end was cut by 2 bases, the J end by 4 bases, with 15 bases between. Per germline, CDR1 MNHEY and CDR2 SVGAGI.